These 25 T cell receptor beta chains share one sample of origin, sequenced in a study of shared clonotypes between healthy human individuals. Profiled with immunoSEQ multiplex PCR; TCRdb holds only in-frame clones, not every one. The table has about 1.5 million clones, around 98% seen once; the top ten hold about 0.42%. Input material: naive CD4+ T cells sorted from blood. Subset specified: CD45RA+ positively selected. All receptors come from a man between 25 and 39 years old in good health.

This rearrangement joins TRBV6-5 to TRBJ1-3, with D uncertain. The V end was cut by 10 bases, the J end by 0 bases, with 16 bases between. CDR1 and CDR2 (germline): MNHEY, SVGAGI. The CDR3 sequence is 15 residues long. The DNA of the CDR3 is TGTGCCACAGAGGGAGATGGCTACTCTGGAAACACCATATATTTT. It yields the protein CATEGDGYSGNTIYF.

The CDR3 region has the DNA TGTGCCAGCAGAACCCAACAGGGTTGGGACTACGAGCAGTACTTC. It translates to CASRTQQGWDYEQYF. This rearrangement joins TRBV28 to TRBJ2-7; weak D call: TRBD1 (6 bases). Trimming removed 6 bases at V and 3 bases at J, with 18 bases between. Germline V lookup: CDR1 MDHEN, CDR2 SYDVKM. The CDR3 contains 15 residues.

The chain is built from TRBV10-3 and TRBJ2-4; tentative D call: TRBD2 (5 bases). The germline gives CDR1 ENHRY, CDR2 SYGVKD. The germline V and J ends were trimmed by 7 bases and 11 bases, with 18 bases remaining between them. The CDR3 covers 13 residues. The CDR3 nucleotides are TGTGCCATCACCCCGGAACTAACTAGGGTTCAGTACTTC. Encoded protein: CAITPELTRVQYF.

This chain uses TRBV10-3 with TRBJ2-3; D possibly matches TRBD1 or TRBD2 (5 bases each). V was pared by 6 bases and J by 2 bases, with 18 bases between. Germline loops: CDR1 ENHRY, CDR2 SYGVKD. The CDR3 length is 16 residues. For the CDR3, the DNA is TGTGCCATCAGGGCCTCCCGGGGACGGATCACAGATACGCAGTATTTT. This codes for CAIRASRGRITDTQYF.

The CDR3 region has the DNA TGCGCCAGCAGCTTGGCCTTCGGGACAGGGATTACCTACGAGCAGTACTTC. This translates into CASSLAFGTGITYEQYF. The J gene is TRBJ2-7, the V gene TRBV5-1; 9 positions match TRBD1. Trimming at V came to 0 bases and at J to 2 bases, leaving 9 bases not matched to a gene. This CDR3 region has 17 residues. Germline V gene sequence: CDR1 SGHRS, CDR2 YFSETQ.

CDR3 in amino acids: CASSRTDRGTYNEQFF. CDR3 coding DNA: TGCGCCAGCAGCCGGACAGACAGGGGCACCTACAATGAGCAGTTCTTC. The chain is built from TRBV5-1 and TRBJ2-1; 8 nucleotides align to TRBD1. The V segment lost 4 bases and the J segment 2 bases; nucleotides outside the gene matches: 8. Germline V gene sequence: CDR1 SGHRS, CDR2 YFSETQ. This CDR3 comprises 16 residues.

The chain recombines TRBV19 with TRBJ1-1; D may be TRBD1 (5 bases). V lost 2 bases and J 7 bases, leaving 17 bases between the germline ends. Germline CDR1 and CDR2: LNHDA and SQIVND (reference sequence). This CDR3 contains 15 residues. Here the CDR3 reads CASSIIPGGQGEAFF. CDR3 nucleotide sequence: TGTGCCAGTAGTATAATCCCAGGTGGGCAGGGTGAAGCTTTCTTT.

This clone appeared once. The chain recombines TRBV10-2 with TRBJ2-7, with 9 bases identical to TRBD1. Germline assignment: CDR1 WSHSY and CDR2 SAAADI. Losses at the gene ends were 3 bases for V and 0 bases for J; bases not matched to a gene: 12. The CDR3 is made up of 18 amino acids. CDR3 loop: CASSEKGTGYFGSYEQYF. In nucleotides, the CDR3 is TGCGCCAGCAGTGAAAAGGGGACAGGGTACTTCGGCTCCTACGAGCAGTACTTC.

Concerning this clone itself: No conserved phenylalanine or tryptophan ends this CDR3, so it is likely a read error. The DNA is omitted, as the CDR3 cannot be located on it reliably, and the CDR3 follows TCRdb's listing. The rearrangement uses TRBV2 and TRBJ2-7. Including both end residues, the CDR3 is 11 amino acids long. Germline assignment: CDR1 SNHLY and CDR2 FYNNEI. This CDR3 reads CASRQPGPLRL.

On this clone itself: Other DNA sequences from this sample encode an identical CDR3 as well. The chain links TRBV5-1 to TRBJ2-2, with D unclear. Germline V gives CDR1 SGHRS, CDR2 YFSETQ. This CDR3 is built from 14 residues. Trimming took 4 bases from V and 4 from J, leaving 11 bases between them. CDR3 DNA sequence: TGCGCCAGCAGCCTTTTAGGTGGCACCGGGGAGCTGTTTTTT. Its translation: CASSLLGGTGELFF.

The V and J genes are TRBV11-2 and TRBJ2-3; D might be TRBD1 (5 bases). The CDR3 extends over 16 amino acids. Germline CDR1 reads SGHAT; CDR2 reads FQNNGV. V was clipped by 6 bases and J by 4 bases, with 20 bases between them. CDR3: CASRPIKGPASDTQYF. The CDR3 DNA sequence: TGTGCCAGCAGGCCGATTAAGGGGCCCGCATCAGATACGCAGTATTTT. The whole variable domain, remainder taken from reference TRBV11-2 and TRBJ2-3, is EAGVAQSPRYKIIEKRQSVAFWCNPISGHATLYWYQQILGQGPKLLIQFQNNGVVDDSQLPKDRFSAERLKGVDSTLKIQPAKLEDSAVYLCASRPIKGPASDTQYFGPGTRLTVL.

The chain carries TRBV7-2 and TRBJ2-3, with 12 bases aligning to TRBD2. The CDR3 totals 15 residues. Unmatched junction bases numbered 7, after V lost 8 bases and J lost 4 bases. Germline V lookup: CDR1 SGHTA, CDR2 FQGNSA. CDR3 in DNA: TGTGCCAGCGGGCTAGCGGGAGGGCCTGCAGATACGCAGTATTTT. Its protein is CASGLAGGPADTQYF.

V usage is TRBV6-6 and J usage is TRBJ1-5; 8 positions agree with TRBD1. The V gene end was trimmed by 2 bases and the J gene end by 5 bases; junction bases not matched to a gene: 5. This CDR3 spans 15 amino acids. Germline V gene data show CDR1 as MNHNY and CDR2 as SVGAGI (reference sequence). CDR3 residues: CASSYVGQGHQPQHF. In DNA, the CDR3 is TGTGCCAGCAGTTACGTTGGACAGGGTCATCAGCCCCAGCATTTT.

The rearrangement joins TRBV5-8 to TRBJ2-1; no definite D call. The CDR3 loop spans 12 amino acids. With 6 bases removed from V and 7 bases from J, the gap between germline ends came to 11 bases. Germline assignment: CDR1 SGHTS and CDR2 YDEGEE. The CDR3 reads CASTAIWNEQFF. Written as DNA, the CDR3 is TGTGCCAGCACCGCCATTTGGAATGAGCAGTTCTTC. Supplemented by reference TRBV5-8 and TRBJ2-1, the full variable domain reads EAGVTQSPTHLIKTRGQQATLRCSPISGHTSVYWYQQALGLGLQFLLWYDEGEERNRGNFPPRFSGRQFPNYSSELNVNALELEDSALYLCASTAIWNEQFFGPGTRLTVL.

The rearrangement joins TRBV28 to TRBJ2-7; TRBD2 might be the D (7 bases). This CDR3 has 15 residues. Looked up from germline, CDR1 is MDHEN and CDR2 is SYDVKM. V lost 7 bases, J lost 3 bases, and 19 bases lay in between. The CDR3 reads CASTHGGGSVYEQYF. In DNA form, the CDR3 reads TGTGCCAGCACGCACGGGGGCGGGAGTGTCTACGAGCAGTACTTC.

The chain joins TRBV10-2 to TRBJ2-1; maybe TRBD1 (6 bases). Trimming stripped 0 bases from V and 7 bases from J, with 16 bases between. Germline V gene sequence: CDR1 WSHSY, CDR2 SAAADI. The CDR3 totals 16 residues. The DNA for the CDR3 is TGCGCCAGCAGTGAGTCGAGAGACAGGACCGGTAATGAGCAGTTCTTC. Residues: CASSESRDRTGNEQFF.

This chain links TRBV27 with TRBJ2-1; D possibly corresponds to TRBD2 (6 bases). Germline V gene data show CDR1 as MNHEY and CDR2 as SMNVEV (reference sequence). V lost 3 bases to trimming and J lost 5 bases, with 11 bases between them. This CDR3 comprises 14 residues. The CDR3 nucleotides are TGTGCCAGCAGTTTGCGGGAACAAAACAATGAGCAGTTCTTC. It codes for CASSLREQNNEQFF.

DNA for the CDR3: TGTGCCAGCAATTTAATCAGGGGAGATACGCAGTATTTT. Amino acid sequence: CASNLIRGDTQYF. V is TRBV11-2 and J is TRBJ2-3; possible D gene TRBD1, 6 bases. From germline, CDR1 is SGHAT and CDR2 FQNNGV. The CDR3 totals 13 residues. The V and J ends lost 7 bases and 5 bases respectively, with 13 bases between them. Full variable domain (missing parts from reference TRBV11-2 and TRBJ2-3): EAGVAQSPRYKIIEKRQSVAFWCNPISGHATLYWYQQILGQGPKLLIQFQNNGVVDDSQLPKDRFSAERLKGVDSTLKIQPAKLEDSAVYLCASNLIRGDTQYFGPGTRLTVL.

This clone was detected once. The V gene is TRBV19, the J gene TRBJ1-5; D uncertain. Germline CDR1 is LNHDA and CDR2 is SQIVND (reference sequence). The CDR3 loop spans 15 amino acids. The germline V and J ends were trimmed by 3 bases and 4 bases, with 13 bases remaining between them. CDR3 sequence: CASSIMTRQNQPQHF. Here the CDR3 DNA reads TGTGCCAGTAGTATTATGACACGTCAAAATCAGCCCCAGCATTTT.

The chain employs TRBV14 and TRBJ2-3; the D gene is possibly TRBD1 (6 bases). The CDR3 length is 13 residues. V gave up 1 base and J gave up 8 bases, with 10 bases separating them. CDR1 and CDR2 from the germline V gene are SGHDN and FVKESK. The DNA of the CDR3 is TGTGCCAGCAGCCAAGGGGCAGGGGTTACGCAGTATTTT. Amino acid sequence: CASSQGAGVTQYF.

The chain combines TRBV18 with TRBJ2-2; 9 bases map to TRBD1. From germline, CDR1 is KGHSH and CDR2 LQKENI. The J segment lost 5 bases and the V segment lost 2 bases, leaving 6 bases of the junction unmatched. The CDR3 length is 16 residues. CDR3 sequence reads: CASSPARGQGTGELFF. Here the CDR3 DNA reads TGTGCCAGCTCACCAGCCCGTGGACAGGGGACCGGGGAGCTGTTTTTT. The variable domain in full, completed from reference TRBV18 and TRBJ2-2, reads NAGVMQNPRHLVRRRGQEARLRCSPMKGHSHVYWYRQLPEEGLKFMVYLQKENIIDESGMPKERFSAEFPKEGPSILRIQQVVRGDSAAYFCASSPARGQGTGELFFGEGSRLTVL.

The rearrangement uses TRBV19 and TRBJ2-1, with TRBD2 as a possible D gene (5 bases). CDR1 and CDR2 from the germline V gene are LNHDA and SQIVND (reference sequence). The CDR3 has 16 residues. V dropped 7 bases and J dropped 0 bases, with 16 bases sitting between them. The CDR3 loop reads CASNPGQRVSYNEQFF. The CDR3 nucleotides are TGTGCCAGTAACCCCGGGCAGAGGGTCTCCTACAATGAGCAGTTCTTC.

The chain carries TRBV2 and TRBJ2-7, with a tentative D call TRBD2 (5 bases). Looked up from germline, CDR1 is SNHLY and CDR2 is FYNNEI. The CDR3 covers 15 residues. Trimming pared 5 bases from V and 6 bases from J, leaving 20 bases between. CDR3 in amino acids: CASSTLDAGWGEQYF. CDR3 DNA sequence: TGTGCCAGCAGTACCCTAGATGCGGGTTGGGGCGAGCAGTACTTC.

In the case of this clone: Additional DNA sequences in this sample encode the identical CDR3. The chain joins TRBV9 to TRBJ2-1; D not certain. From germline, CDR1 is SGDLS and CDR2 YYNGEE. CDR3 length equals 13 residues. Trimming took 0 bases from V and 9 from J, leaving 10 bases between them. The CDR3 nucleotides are TGTGCCAGCAGCGTAGTGGGTTCTGGTGAGCAGTTCTTC. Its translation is CASSVVGSGEQFF.

CDR3 protein: CASSTSTVSSYNEQFF. CDR3 in DNA: TGTGCCAGCAGTACCTCTACCGTCAGCTCCTACAATGAGCAGTTCTTC. This rearrangement joins TRBV28 to TRBJ2-1, with D unclear. The CDR3 has 16 residues. V shed 5 bases and J shed 0 bases, with 14 bases lying between them. Germline lookup yields CDR1 MDHEN and CDR2 SYDVKM.